This T cell receptor (beta chain) was recorded in a study of blood T cell repertoires in COVID-19 (TCRdb year 2020). In terms of the full investigation: Collaborator samples came from the United States, Italy and Spain and covered acute and convalescent phases of COVID-19. The material from the prospective study consisted of cDNA or gDNA derived from T cells, B-cell-depleted T cells, or PBMCs. Deeply sampled blood TCRbeta repertoires from subjects exposed to, actively infected with, or recovered from COVID-19 were included in the dataset. The repertoires were made available in a free public database intended to serve as a resource for research on the immune response to SARS-CoV-2. The samples were drawn from two sources: the first 160 participants of the ongoing ImmuneRACE study, and 1,200 or so subjects contributed by 6 global collaborators. The sample metadata nearly always contained a de-identified subject ID, COVID-19 status, age in years and sex. HLA class I and class II types, where available, came from metadata supplied by the sample provider rather than from assay-based typing. The research as a whole found: How much clinical and demographic metadata was included differed by source and by participant, and the metadata was provided uncurated.

TCRbeta CDR3 regions were amplified from genomic DNA using the immunoSEQ Assay, a bias-controlled multiplex PCR. Turning to the authors' computational methods: Nucleated cell counts per sample were estimated from amplification of reference gene primers within the assay. To quantify the absolute abundance of each unique TCRbeta CDR3 rearrangement, sequence reads were collapsed and filtered. For each sample, productive Simpson clonality was calculated as the square root of Simpson's diversity index over productive rearrangements. TCRdb stores this immuneACCESS table with in-frame sequences only. Part of the clones is absent; in the studies checked, under half of the shortfall reflects unresolved V genes, and no reason is known for the rest. The DNA was the basis for D and trimming; V, J and clone size are from that table. In this sample the table shows some 130,000 clones, under 90% of which occur a single time. The ten largest clonotypes hold roughly 2.3% of the sample.

Participants in the prospective study were aged about 18 to 95 years, lived in 20 to 25 United States geographic areas, and enrolled through a virtual design. In the prospective study, cohorts were assigned on the basis of participant-reported clinical history obtained from a screening survey and a study questionnaire. Each participant in the prospective study had whole blood, serum and a nasopharyngeal or oropharyngeal swab collected by mobile phlebotomists. Additional blood draws and questionnaires over an approximately 2-month period could optionally be provided by prospective study participants. Blood samples from the prospective study were shipped frozen or at room temperature prior to DNA extraction. Details on this clone: Its recognized antigen is unknown. The record has no base qualities; no much larger clone is one base away.

CDR1 and CDR2 were assigned from the germline V gene as SGHRS and YFSETQ. Trimmed from V: 4 bases; trimmed from J: 0 bases; junction bases lacking a gene match: 7. The CDR3 holds 17 amino acids from the cysteine to the phenylalanine. Of the read, only the CDR3 DNA is kept; its 51 bases are in frame from base 1. This TCR came from a man aged 40-49 years with acute COVID-19. The chain uses TRBV5-1 and TRBJ2-6, and 7 junction bases match TRBD1. The source material was PBMCs or T cells enriched from blood (not recorded which). The DNA reads TGCGCCAGCAGCCCGGGGACAGCCGGCTCTGGGGCCAACGTCCTGACTTTC. It translates as CASSPGTAGSGANVLTF.